The clone carrying this T cell receptor beta chain was counted at least ten times. Antigen: not known. The sample belongs to a study of early T cells in non-severe SARS-CoV-2 infection. Overall study context: The input, bulk RNA from unsorted whole blood, was sequenced, and chains were unpaired. General study results and limits: There was a bias toward anti-spike CD8 responses in VDJdb matching, which missed private and CD4 specificities.

TCRdb fed the 5' RACE reads into MiXCR, producing one record per CDR3 protein. The repertoire consists of roughly 16,000 distinct CDR3 sequences, with approximately 5.4% occurring once and the leading ten covering approximately 7%. The sequencing sample was made of whole blood. The TCR sequence derives from an adult who was a healthcare worker with PCR-confirmed SARS-CoV-2 infection or an uninfected control (not recorded which).

The CDR3 spells CASSSNSGSNEQFF. CDR3 nucleotides: TGTGCCAGCAGCTCCAATAGCGGGAGCAATGAGCAGTTCTTC. V and J are TRBV11-2 and TRBJ2-1; 9 nucleotides match TRBD2. J was trimmed by 6 bases and V by 4 bases; bases with no gene match: 4. The CDR3 covers 14 residues. Germline V lookup: CDR1 SGHAT, CDR2 FQNNGV. Full variable domain (missing parts from reference TRBV11-2 and TRBJ2-1): EAGVAQSPRYKIIEKRQSVAFWCNPISGHATLYWYQQILGQGPKLLIQFQNNGVVDDSQLPKDRFSAERLKGVDSTLKIQPAKLEDSAVYLCASSSNSGSNEQFFGPGTRLTVL.